The 22 T cell receptor beta chains in this list originate from one sample, sequenced in a study of siplizumab effects on memory and regulatory T cells. Libraries were prepared by immunoSEQ multiplex PCR; TCRdb keeps only in-frame clonotypes and omits some of them. The sample has approximately 84,000 clones; 85% to 95% are singletons. The sequencing sample was made of CD8+ T cells sorted from blood. The receptors derive from a human donor in good health.

This clone was observed a single time. The rearrangement uses TRBV29-1 and TRBJ1-2; TRBD1 might be the D (5 bases). Germline CDR1 and CDR2: SQVTM and ANQGSEA. Trimming pared 6 bases from V and 0 bases from J, leaving 14 bases between. CDR3 size: 14 residues. This CDR3 is CSVSRDGSNYGYTF. CDR3 coding DNA: TGCAGCGTATCCCGGGACGGATCTAACTATGGCTACACCTTC.

V and J are TRBV7-9 and TRBJ2-1, with D hard to call. Trimming cost V 2 bases and J 16 bases, with 3 bases left between them. The CDR3 is 8 residues long. Germline CDR1 SEHNR, CDR2 FQNEAQ (reference sequence). CDR3 coding DNA: TGTGCCAGCAGCTTATCCTTCTTC. Protein product: CASSLSFF.

J is TRBJ2-3 and V is TRBV10-3; perhaps TRBD2 as D (6 bases). Germline CDR1 is ENHRY and CDR2 is SYGVKD. Trimming left V 9 bases short and J 2 bases short, with 12 bases between. The CDR3 is 13 residues long. CDR3 nucleotides: TGTGCCATGCGGGACGGAGACACAGATACGCAGTATTTT. It specifies CAMRDGDTDTQYF.

The chain couples TRBV27 to TRBJ2-7; 8 positions agree with TRBD2. V lost 5 bases to trimming and J lost 6 bases; unmatched junction nucleotides: 12. The germline CDR1 and CDR2 sequences are MNHEY and SMNVEV (reference sequence). This CDR3 spans 15 amino acids. The CDR3 here is CASSTPGGSYPEQYF. The CDR3 DNA sequence: TGTGCCAGCAGTACTCCGGGGGGGAGTTACCCCGAGCAGTACTTC.

The J gene is TRBJ2-5, the V gene TRBV2; D is perhaps TRBD2 (5 bases). This CDR3 region has 16 residues. The V and J ends lost 8 bases and 2 bases respectively, with 21 bases between them. The germline V gene encodes CDR1 SNHLY and CDR2 FYNNEI. CDR3 amino acids: CASVRGNTELQETQYF. In nucleotides, the CDR3 is TGTGCCAGCGTCCGAGGGAACACGGAATTACAAGAGACCCAGTACTTC.

This chain joins TRBV7-9 and TRBJ2-3; 10 bases are shared with TRBD2. The CDR3 is made up of 17 amino acids. With 2 bases clipped from V and 2 bases from J, the junction kept 7 bases outside the gene matches. Per the germline V gene, CDR1 is SEHNR and CDR2 is FQNEAQ (reference sequence). As DNA, the CDR3 is TGTGCCAGCAGCTTATTAGATAGCGGGAGGACCACAGATACGCAGTATTTT. Residues: CASSLLDSGRTTDTQYF.

The chain employs TRBV11-2 and TRBJ2-7; D unresolved. V was pared by 5 bases and J by 3 bases, with 20 bases between. The CDR3 runs to 16 residues. The germline gives CDR1 SGHAT, CDR2 FQNNGV. For the CDR3, the DNA is TGTGCCAGCAGCCCCGGAGTTGGGCCAGATCACTACGAGCAGTACTTC. Its translation: CASSPGVGPDHYEQYF.

This rearrangement joins TRBV14 to TRBJ2-1; no reliable D call. Germline CDR1 is SGHDN and CDR2 is FVKESK. This CDR3 is 12 amino acids long. Trimming took 3 bases from V and 10 from J, leaving 10 bases between them. CDR3 sequence (DNA): TGTGCCAGCAGCCAGGCCGTTAACGAGCAGTTCTTC. Translation gives CASSQAVNEQFF.

The chain is built from TRBV30 and TRBJ1-1; no definite D call. CDR1 is GTSNPN, CDR2 SVGIG, per germline (reference sequence). The V gene lost 3 bases and the J gene lost 1 base, with 9 bases spanning the gap. The CDR3 runs 13 residues. The CDR3 region is CAWSHIQNTEAFF. CDR3 DNA sequence: TGTGCCTGGAGCCACATCCAGAACACTGAAGCTTTCTTT.

The chain employs TRBV27 and TRBJ2-7, with D maybe TRBD2 (6 bases). This CDR3 has 13 amino acids. V was clipped by 4 bases and J by 2 bases, with 9 bases between them. Germline V gene lookup returns CDR1 MNHEY and CDR2 SMNVEV (reference sequence). DNA for the CDR3: TGTGCCAGCAGTTCCGGACTAACCTACGAGCAGTACTTC. Translating it yields CASSSGLTYEQYF.

The chain carries TRBV13 and TRBJ1-3, with D unresolved. The CDR3 extends over 15 amino acids. Germline loops: CDR1 PRHDT, CDR2 FYEKMQ (reference sequence). The ends were cut back, 1 base at V and 1 base at J, with 8 bases in the middle. CDR3 residues: CASSLVGESGNTIYF. The CDR3 bases are TGTGCCAGCAGCTTAGTCGGGGAGTCTGGAAACACCATATATTTT.

The genes are TRBV18 and TRBJ2-5; no clear D. Germline values: CDR1 KGHSH, CDR2 LQKENI. V dropped 6 bases and J dropped 1 base, with 18 bases sitting between them. There are 16 residues in the CDR3. The CDR3 is CASSQDFPDSQETQYF. DNA for the CDR3: TGTGCCAGCTCCCAAGACTTTCCTGATTCCCAAGAGACCCAGTACTTC.

V usage is TRBV29-1 and J usage is TRBJ2-3; D ambiguous. The V and J ends lost 5 bases and 2 bases respectively, with 11 bases between them. This CDR3 spans 13 amino acids. Germline CDR1 reads SQVTM; CDR2 reads ANQGSEA. The CDR3 coding sequence is TGCAGCGTTATCAGGCAGGCCACAGATACGCAGTATTTT. Translating gives CSVIRQATDTQYF.

The chain is built from TRBV13 and TRBJ2-5; 8 bases agree with TRBD2. The V gene end was trimmed by 5 bases and the J gene end by 3 bases; junction bases not matched to a gene: 8. Germline CDR1 is PRHDT and CDR2 is FYEKMQ (reference sequence). The CDR3 runs 15 residues. This chain's CDR3 is CASSTGLATKETQYF. The CDR3 region has the DNA TGTGCCAGCAGCACTGGACTAGCCACAAAAGAGACCCAGTACTTC.

The chain has TRBV10-1 and TRBJ2-2; D unresolved. Between the trimmed V and J ends, which lost 2 bases and 5 bases, there was a span of 3 bases. The V gene's germline CDR1 is WNHNN and CDR2 SYGVQD (reference sequence). This CDR3 comprises 12 residues. The CDR3 sequence is CASSEGTGELFF. For the CDR3, the DNA is TGCGCCAGCAGTGAGGGGACCGGGGAGCTGTTTTTT.

The genes are TRBV29-1 and TRBJ1-3; the D is unclear. The CDR3 extends over 12 amino acids. Trimming pared 7 bases from V and 3 bases from J, leaving 10 bases between. Germline-derived CDR1 and CDR2 are SQVTM and ANQGSEA. CDR3 in DNA: TGCAGCGCGGACGGCAATGGAAACACCATATATTTT. Protein product: CSADGNGNTIYF.

V and J are TRBV6-1 and TRBJ2-7; 10 nucleotides agree with TRBD1. Trimming cost V 2 bases and J 2 bases; bases outside gene matches: 6. The CDR3 covers 16 residues. Per the germline V gene, CDR1 is MNHNS and CDR2 is SASEGT. The CDR3 DNA is TGTGCCAGCAGTGAATTGTTCGGACAGGGGGCCTACGAGCAGTACTTC. It yields the protein CASSELFGQGAYEQYF.

This clone was seen only once. This sequence joins TRBV14 and TRBJ1-4; D is uncertain. V was trimmed by 3 bases and J by 8 bases, leaving 19 bases between them. This CDR3 contains 16 residues. Per germline, CDR1 SGHDN and CDR2 FVKESK. CDR3 residues: CASSHTNTLGTEKLFF. The CDR3, as DNA: TGTGCCAGCAGCCACACTAACACCTTGGGTACCGAAAAACTGTTTTTT.

The CDR3 DNA sequence: TGTGCCAGCAGCTCCGGCACAGACAGGGCAGGGGGCTACACCTTC. Residues: CASSSGTDRAGGYTF. The chain employs TRBV7-6 and TRBJ1-2, with 7 bases lining up with TRBD1. The CDR3 has 15 amino acids. Germline CDR1 is SGHVS and CDR2 is FNYEAQ. The junction had 13 bases not matched to a gene; V was cut back by 4 bases and J by 8 bases.

This clone occurred a few times. The V and J genes are TRBV7-8 and TRBJ2-3, with TRBD2 matching over 14 bases. CDR3 length equals 18 residues. Trimming cost V 0 bases and J 3 bases; bases outside gene matches: 5. CDR1 is SGHVS, CDR2 FQNEAQ, per germline. The CDR3 DNA follows: TGTGCCAGCAGCTTAGCCCTCCGACTAGCGGGAGGGACAGATACGCAGTATTTT. Protein: CASSLALRLAGGTDTQYF. The whole variable domain, filled in from reference TRBV7-8 and TRBJ2-3, reads GAGVSQSPRYKVAKRGQDVALRCDPISGHVSLFWYQQALGQGPEFLTYFQNEAQLDKSGLPSDRFFAERPEGSVSTLKIQRTQQEDSAVYLCASSLALRLAGGTDTQYFGPGTRLTVL.

The genes are TRBV9 and TRBJ2-7; 15 bases fit TRBD2. J gave up 2 bases and V 4 bases, and 10 bases lay outside the gene matches. This CDR3 region has 18 residues. CDR1 SGDLS and CDR2 YYNGEE come from the germline V gene. In nucleotides, the CDR3 is TGTGCCAGCAGCTCTAACCCGGGACTAGCGGGAGGTACCTACGAGCAGTACTTC. Protein product: CASSSNPGLAGGTYEQYF.

This rearrangement joins TRBV7-9 to TRBJ2-1; 8 nucleotides match TRBD2. Germline V gene lookup returns CDR1 SEHNR and CDR2 FQNEAQ (reference sequence). CDR3 length: 19 residues. The V and J ends lost 5 bases and 6 bases, in that order; junction bases with no gene match: 21. CDR3 residues: CASSLPGHLQRENVNEQFF. CDR3 DNA: TGTGCCAGCAGCCTCCCGGGGCACCTTCAGCGGGAGAACGTCAATGAGCAGTTCTTC.